This record covers a single T cell receptor beta chain. The target antigen is unknown. The data were taken from a study of Ad26.COV2.S vaccination and SARS-CoV-2 variants. The sample's treatment: roughly 20 received Ad26.COV2.S at low or high dose, single or two shots; several received placebo; per-sample allocation not given. The investigators took samples on day 63 after the first vaccine or placebo injection. V gave up 6 bases and J gave up 4 bases, with 3 bases separating them. This CDR3 has 11 amino acids. Study-level points and caveats: It is possible that the TCR breadth and depth analyses underestimated the total T cell responses.

Sequenced by immunoSEQ multiplex PCR; TCRdb stores in-frame clones only, minus some. The data contain roughly 270,000 clones, 70% to 90% of them singletons. The specimen comprised peripheral blood, sampled in a trial of Ad26.COV2.S vaccine versus placebo. The chain has TRBV12-3 or TRBV12-4 and TRBJ2-2; D gene unclear. The sequence came from a person aged 18 to 59 who received the Ad26.COV2.S COVID-19 vaccine or a placebo. The CDR3 DNA reads TGTGCCAGCAGCGCCACCGGGGAGCTGTTTTTT. Its protein is CASSATGELFF.